The 17 T cell receptor beta chains below all came from one sample that was sequenced in a study of CXCR3-negative and CXCR3-positive naive CD8 T cells. Points from the study as a whole: Greater hydrophobicity was found in TRB CDR3s of CXCR3-positive naive cells than of CXCR3-negative naive cells.

Their antigens remain unidentified. Via 5' RACE with UMI labels, TRB cDNA libraries were prepared. TCRdb reprocessed the 5' RACE reads, with one entry per CDR3 protein and no DNA. In total, the table holds about 110,000 distinct CDR3 sequences. Sequenced input: naive CXCR3+ CD8+ T cells from blood. Stated subset: CD45RO-CCR7+CD27+CD95- naive CD8+ T cells expressing CXCR3 (TNR3+). The receptors originated from a human donor in good health. Some clones in this sample may be carry-over from other donors' samples.

The chain is built from TRBV6-2 or TRBV6-3 and TRBJ2-5. There are 13 residues in the CDR3. CDR1 is MNHEY, CDR2 SVGEGT, per germline. The CDR3 is CASNSVLSRTQYF.

The genes are TRBV6-2 or TRBV6-3 and TRBJ2-7; the TRBD1 assignment by TCRdb is unverifiable without DNA. The CDR3 is 13 amino acids. CDR1 is MNHEY and CDR2 is SVGEGT in the germline V gene. CDR3 loop: CASSTLQGGEQYF.

The rearrangement uses TRBV28 and TRBJ1-6; there is no DNA to check the TCRdb D call of TRBD1. CDR1 and CDR2 from the germline V gene are MDHEN and SYDVKM. This CDR3 has 14 amino acids. CDR3 loop: CASSLTGANSPLHF.

The chain combines TRBV14 with TRBJ2-7; there is no DNA to check the TCRdb D call of TRBD2. The CDR3 spans 16 residues. The germline CDR1 and CDR2 sequences are SGHDN and FVKESK. The CDR3 sequence is CASSQEGGKFLYEQYF.

V and J are TRBV29-1 and TRBJ2-7. The germline V gene has CDR1 SQVTM and CDR2 ANQGSEA. This CDR3 region has 12 residues. The CDR3 sequence: CSVLDRSYEQYF.

The chain couples TRBV6-2 or TRBV6-3 to TRBJ2-1; TCRdb calls TRBD2, which cannot be checked without DNA. Germline loops: CDR1 MNHEY, CDR2 SVGEGT. This CDR3 is built from 16 residues. CDR3 sequence: CASSSLVSGFYNEQFF.

The J gene is TRBJ1-1, the V gene TRBV7-9; no DNA is available, so the TRBD1 call from TCRdb remains unchecked. Germline CDR1 and CDR2: SEHNR and FQNEAQ (reference sequence). The CDR3 runs 13 residues. CDR3 sequence reads: CATPGSLNTEAFF.

The chain recombines TRBV3-1 with TRBJ2-7; TCRdb gives TRBD1 as the D gene, but with no DNA this cannot be confirmed. This CDR3 contains 17 residues. The germline CDR1 and CDR2 sequences are LGHDT and YNNKEL (reference sequence). CDR3 in amino acids: CASSQAGQGVFSYEQYF.

V gene TRBV3-1 combines with J gene TRBJ1-5. This CDR3 region has 16 residues. CDR1 is LGHDT and CDR2 is YNNKEL in the germline V gene (reference sequence). CDR3 loop: CASSQGSFGSNQPQHF.

The chain carries TRBV15 and TRBJ1-2. This CDR3 has 14 amino acids. Germline lookup yields CDR1 LNHNV and CDR2 YYDKDF (reference sequence). This CDR3 is CATSRDRYSYGYTF.

The chain is built from TRBV6-5 and TRBJ2-5; as DNA is missing, the TRBD2 call by TCRdb cannot be tested. CDR3 length equals 14 residues. The germline CDR1 and CDR2 sequences are MNHEY and SVGAGI. CDR3 region: CAIGDPAGGETQYF.

This chain joins TRBV9 and TRBJ2-1. The CDR3 contains 15 residues. Looked up from germline, CDR1 is SGDLS and CDR2 is YYNGEE. The CDR3 sequence is CASSVTSTGYNEQFF.

V usage is TRBV28 and J usage is TRBJ2-7; TCRdb selects TRBD1, and the lack of DNA leaves this call unchecked. Germline-derived CDR1 and CDR2 are MDHEN and SYDVKM. The CDR3 is 14 amino acids. The CDR3 sequence: CASTPKTNSYEQYF.

CDR3 loop: CASRFGSSYEQYF. The V gene is TRBV7-2, the J gene TRBJ2-7. The CDR3 length is 13 residues. CDR1 is SGHTA and CDR2 is FQGNSA in the germline V gene.

V gene TRBV5-1 combines with J gene TRBJ2-1; there is no DNA to check the TCRdb D call of TRBD1. Germline lookup yields CDR1 SGHRS and CDR2 YFSETQ. The CDR3 has 15 residues. CDR3 region: CASSLAGGNYNEQFF.

CDR3 sequence reads: CASPAWDSGGTISTDTQYF. V usage is TRBV7-9 and J usage is TRBJ2-3; TCRdb indicates TRBD1, and absent DNA this call remains unverified. Germline V CDR1 and CDR2: SEHNR, FQNEAQ (reference sequence). The CDR3 has 19 residues.

The gene calls are TRBV7-9 and TRBJ2-7. Germline CDR1 SEHNR, CDR2 FQNEAQ (reference sequence). The CDR3 has 12 residues. This chain's CDR3 is CASSLVELEQYF. Filled out from reference TRBV7-9 and TRBJ2-7, the complete variable domain reads DTGVSQNPRHKITKRGQNVTFRCDPISEHNRLYWYRQTLGQGPEFLTYFQNEAQLEKSRLLSDRFSAERPKGSFSTLEIQRTEQGDSAMYLCASSLVELEQYFGPGTRLTVT.